The TCR beta chain under discussion was sequenced for a study of cytomegalovirus exposure and HLA in healthy donors. V was cut by 3 bases and J by 6 bases, with 12 bases left in between. Germline values: CDR1 KGHSH, CDR2 LQKENI. CDR3 length: 14 amino acids. It was with 60 Vbeta and 13 Jbeta primers that the PCR ran. Profiling relied on immunoSEQ multiplex PCR, and the TCRdb table lists in-frame clones only, not all of them. This table has approximately 210,000 clones, 70% to 80% appearing once. This clone appeared a few times. The chain recombines TRBV18 with TRBJ2-1; D possibly corresponds to TRBD1 (6 bases). This TCR came from a woman aged 50 to 60 in good health and CMV-seronegative. Sequencing input: PBMCs. CDR3 amino acids: CASSPKTGTNEQFF. CDR3 in DNA: TGTGCCAGCTCACCCAAGACAGGTACCAATGAGCAGTTCTTC.